This T cell receptor beta chain is drawn from a study of tumor-infiltrating lymphocytes in primary liver carcinoma. Study context: Surgical resection treated primary liver carcinoma in the patients. Enrolled patients were male and female, aged 30 to 69 years.

Blood RNA originated from unsorted whole blood, with germline DNA additionally extracted. At sampling, these chronic HBV carriers had received no treatment. Germline V CDR1 and CDR2: MNHEY, SVGEGT. Trimming took 10 bases from V and 7 from J, leaving 17 bases between them. This CDR3 is built from 13 residues. A constant-region primer primed TCR beta cDNA synthesis from 450 to 550 ng of total RNA. Generation of the TCR beta libraries relied on three nested multiplex PCR rounds using slightly modified ARM-PCR. The opening two PCR rounds, 10 cycles each, paired TRBV1-TRBV30 forward primers with a C-beta reverse primer. Each CDR3 protein gets one entry after TCRdb re-called the multiplex PCR reads with MiXCR. The table has some 180,000 distinct CDR3 sequences, 60% seen once.

The TCR originated in a man between 35 and 55 years old with primary liver carcinoma and hepatitis B virus infection. The V call is TRBV6-2 or TRBV6-3, the J call TRBJ2-1; D remains ambiguous. The specimen was peripheral blood. The CDR3 reads CATSQSGGNEQFF. In DNA form, the CDR3 reads TGTGCCACCAGCCAGAGTGGTGGTAATGAGCAGTTCTTC.